This entry lists 26 T cell receptor beta chains sequenced from one sample in a study of T cell repertoires in cytomegalovirus infection. TCRdb reanalysed the reads using MiXCR and keeps one entry per CDR3 protein. This repertoire shows roughly 230,000 distinct CDR3 sequences, approximately 13% found once; its top ten account for around 1.6%. The sequenced sample consisted of PBMCs. The receptor source for this set is a human donor in good health (CMV status not recorded). Some clones in this sample may be carry-over from other donors' samples.

There are a few counts of this clonotype. The rearrangement joins TRBV15 to TRBJ1-3; no firm D call. The CDR3 spans 14 residues. The V end lost 1 base, the J end lost 1 base, and 5 bases lay between the germline ends. Germline assignment: CDR1 LNHNV and CDR2 YYDKDF (reference sequence). For the CDR3, the DNA is TGTGCCACCAGCAGAGCCGATTCTGGAAACACCATATATTTT. Translated, it gives CATSRADSGNTIYF. Together with reference TRBV15 and TRBJ1-3, the CDR3 gives the full variable domain: DAMVIQNPRYQVTQFGKPVTLSCSQTLNHNVMYWYQQKSSQAPKLLFHYYDKDFNNEADTPDNFQSRRPNTSFCFLDIRSPGLGDTAMYLCATSRADSGNTIYFGEGSWLTVV.

This clonotype was detected only a few times. V gene TRBV6-2 or TRBV6-3 combines with J gene TRBJ1-1, with D hard to call. The CDR3 is 15 residues long. The germline V and J ends were trimmed by 0 bases and 11 bases, with 19 bases remaining between them. Germline V gives CDR1 MNHEY, CDR2 SVGEGT. This CDR3 reads CASSYSIGNPGKAFF. CDR3 in DNA: TGTGCCAGCAGTTACTCGATCGGGAACCCCGGAAAGGCTTTCTTT.

This clonotype was found many times. J is TRBJ1-1 and V is TRBV6-2 or TRBV6-3; D is perhaps TRBD1 (5 bases). Trimming removed 2 bases from V and 2 bases from J, with 18 bases in between. The CDR3 has 17 residues. The germline gives CDR1 MNHEY, CDR2 SVGEGT. This CDR3 reads CASSYDRGKGVNTEAFF. The CDR3, as DNA: TGTGCCAGCAGTTACGATCGGGGGAAAGGGGTCAACACTGAAGCTTTCTTT.

This sequence joins TRBV15 and TRBJ1-4, with D unresolved. Per the germline V gene, CDR1 is LNHNV and CDR2 is YYDKDF (reference sequence). The V end was cut by 6 bases, the J end by 4 bases, with 12 bases between. The CDR3 sequence is 14 residues long. The CDR3 DNA follows: TGTGCCACCAGTCCTGATAGCTTTAATGAAAAACTGTTTTTT. Its translation: CATSPDSFNEKLFF.

This clonotype showed up many times. For the CDR3, the DNA is TGTGCCAGCAGCTTATTAGGGCTAAGCTCCTACAATGAGCAGTTCTTC. This codes for CASSLLGLSSYNEQFF. The chain recombines TRBV7-6 with TRBJ2-1; D remains ambiguous. The germline CDR1 and CDR2 sequences are SGHVS and FNYEAQ. CDR3 size: 16 residues. V was cut by 2 bases and J by 0 bases, with 11 bases left in between.

This clonotype came up many times. The chain joins TRBV7-2 to TRBJ1-1, with D perhaps matching TRBD1 (6 bases). V lost 5 bases and J lost 1, with 11 bases in between. This CDR3 comprises 14 residues. The germline gives CDR1 SGHTA, CDR2 FQGNSA. CDR3 bases: TGTGCCAGCAGCCCACAGGGAGGGAACACTGAAGCTTTCTTT. It codes for CASSPQGGNTEAFF.

This clonotype has only a few counts. V is TRBV7-2 and J is TRBJ2-3, with 9 bases identical to TRBD2. The CDR3 covers 17 residues. Per the germline V gene, CDR1 is SGHTA and CDR2 is FQGNSA. V dropped 4 bases and J dropped 4; count of bases not matched to a gene: 12. Here the CDR3 reads CASSSAISGSPADTQYF. The CDR3 DNA follows: TGTGCCAGCAGCTCGGCTATTAGCGGGAGTCCCGCAGATACGCAGTATTTT.

This clonotype was observed many times. CDR3 coding DNA: TGTGCCAGCTTAGGAGAAGGAAGCAATCAGCCCCAGCATTTT. Translation: CASLGEGSNQPQHF. The chain couples TRBV12-3 or TRBV12-4 to TRBJ1-5; D call uncertain. The CDR3 spans 14 residues. Trimming removed 8 bases from V and 1 base from J, with 12 bases in between.

This clonotype was detected many times. CDR3 nucleotide sequence: TGTGCCAGCAGCTCTCGTCCCATTCAATCCATGAACACTGAAGCTTTCTTT. Protein: CASSSRPIQSMNTEAFF. This rearrangement joins TRBV11-1 to TRBJ1-1; D gene ambiguous. Trimming cost V 4 bases and J 0 bases, with 18 bases left between them. CDR1 is SGHAT, CDR2 FQDESV, per germline (reference sequence). This CDR3 region has 17 residues.

To note about this clonotype: Being one base from a much bigger clone, this may be a read error. The chain carries TRBV7-9 and TRBJ2-3; 10 nucleotides line up with TRBD2. In germline, CDR1 is SEHNR, CDR2 FQNEAQ (reference sequence). This CDR3 is built from 16 residues. CDR3 loop: CASSLFPSGGTVTQYF. The CDR3 nucleotides read TGTGCCAGCAGCTTATTCCCTAGCGGGGGCACAGTTACGCAGTATTTT.

This clonotype was found many times. Sequence at one end of the junction differs from germline and may be a read error. This chain joins TRBV7-4 and TRBJ2-7; D is tentatively TRBD1 or TRBD2 (5 bases each). This CDR3 is 13 amino acids long. Looked up from germline, CDR1 is SGHVT and CDR2 is SQSDAQ. CDR3 nucleotides: TGTGCCAGCAGCAACCAACACTTACAGAGAGGGGACTTC. This codes for CASSNQHLQRGDF.

This clonotype was seen ten or more times. This sequence joins TRBV12-3 or TRBV12-4 and TRBJ2-7, with 9 bases lining up with TRBD2. J was trimmed by 3 bases and V by 6 bases; bases with no gene match: 9. The CDR3 runs to 15 residues. CDR3 in DNA: TGTGCCAGCAGCCCTCACCCTAGCGGGGACTACGAGCAGTACTTC. Amino acid sequence: CASSPHPSGDYEQYF.

This clonotype appeared many times. This chain links TRBV6-2 or TRBV6-3 with TRBJ2-5; 9 nucleotides match TRBD1. The CDR3 loop spans 16 amino acids. Trimming took 6 bases from V and 5 from J; bases not matched to a gene: 13. Germline assignment: CDR1 MNHEY and CDR2 SVGEGT. The DNA of the CDR3 is TGTGCCAGCAGCCCTTGGACAGGGGACAAGGAGGAGACCCAGTACTTC. Encoded protein: CASSPWTGDKEETQYF.

This clonotype was seen at least ten times. The genes are TRBV28 and TRBJ1-5; D is unresolved. Trimming removed 10 bases from V and 0 bases from J, with 10 bases in between. CDR3 size: 13 residues. Germline CDR1 reads MDHEN; CDR2 reads SYDVKM. As DNA, the CDR3 is TGTGCCACCCGACTTTATAGCAATCAGCCCCAGCATTTT. Encoded protein: CATRLYSNQPQHF.

The V call is TRBV15, the J call TRBJ1-6, with D perhaps matching TRBD1 (5 bases). Per the germline V gene, CDR1 is LNHNV and CDR2 is YYDKDF (reference sequence). Trimming removed 1 base from V and 11 bases from J, with 12 bases in between. This CDR3 has 14 amino acids. This CDR3 is CATSRGGTEAPLHF. CDR3 in DNA: TGTGCCACCAGCAGAGGAGGGACCGAAGCACCCCTCCACTTT.

The V gene is TRBV12-3 or TRBV12-4, the J gene TRBJ2-7, with 7 bases lining up with TRBD2. Trimming removed 5 bases from V and 1 base from J; junction bases left unmatched: 11. This CDR3 comprises 16 residues. In DNA form, the CDR3 reads TGTGCCAGCAGTCCCTCGGGCGGGAGCCCATCCTACGAGCAGTACTTC. Translating it yields CASSPSGGSPSYEQYF.

This clonotype was found a few times. This chain connects TRBV29-1 to TRBJ2-7, with D perhaps matching TRBD1 (6 bases). Germline V gives CDR1 SQVTM, CDR2 ANQGSEA. CDR3 length equals 11 residues. V dropped 6 bases and J dropped 6 bases, with 12 bases sitting between them. The CDR3 region has the DNA TGCAGCGTCATGACAGGAGGCGAGCAGTACTTC. It yields the protein CSVMTGGEQYF.

This clonotype has ten or more counts. CDR3 loop: CASSLGSSGNTEAFF. As DNA, the CDR3 is TGTGCCAGCAGCTTAGGGTCCTCGGGGAACACTGAAGCTTTCTTT. V and J are TRBV7-9 and TRBJ1-1; D is ambiguous. The CDR3 length is 15 residues. V dropped 1 base and J dropped 1 base, with 10 bases sitting between them. The V gene's germline CDR1 is SEHNR and CDR2 FQNEAQ (reference sequence).

This clonotype was seen many times. This chain uses TRBV29-1 with TRBJ2-5; D might be TRBD1 (5 bases). V was pared by 2 bases and J by 5 bases, with 12 bases between. The CDR3 consists of 13 residues. The germline gives CDR1 SQVTM, CDR2 ANQGSEA. CDR3 in amino acids: CSVEWQGYETQYF. The CDR3 coding sequence is TGCAGCGTTGAATGGCAGGGTTATGAGACCCAGTACTTC. The variable domain in full, with the rest retrieved from reference TRBV29-1 and TRBJ2-5, is SAVISQKPSRDICQRGTSLTIQCQVDSQVTMMFWYRQQPGQSLTLIATANQGSEATYESGFVIDKFPISRPNLTFSTLTVSNMSPEDSSIYLCSVEWQGYETQYFGPGTRLLVL.

This sequence joins TRBV29-1 and TRBJ1-1; D possibly corresponds to TRBD1 (6 bases). Germline V gene lookup returns CDR1 SQVTM and CDR2 ANQGSEA. With 3 bases removed from V and 1 base from J, the gap between germline ends came to 9 bases. The CDR3 sequence is 13 residues long. CDR3 coding DNA: TGCAGCGTTGAGGGGGCAGGGAACACTGAAGCTTTCTTT. Translated: CSVEGAGNTEAFF.

Worth noting for this clonotype: The CDR3 end shows no conserved phenylalanine or tryptophan, and so a read error is likely. This chain joins TRBV4-2 and TRBJ1-1; D might be TRBD1 (5 bases). The CDR3 sequence is 17 residues long. In germline, CDR1 is LGHNA, CDR2 YNFKEQ. The V and J ends lost 0 bases and 4 bases respectively, with 18 bases between them. CDR3 nucleotide sequence: TGTGCCAGCAGCCAAGATTGGGGCGGGGCAGCGGGCACTGAAGCTTTCCTT. As protein: CASSQDWGGAAGTEAFL.

The chain joins TRBV23-1 to TRBJ2-7, with unresolved D. TRBV23-1 is known as an ORF, though its function is uncertain. V dropped 3 bases and J dropped 10 bases, with 16 bases sitting between them. The CDR3 covers 13 residues. The CDR3 bases are TGCGCCAGCAGTCACCTGATCGACCCGAGTCAGTACTTC. This codes for CASSHLIDPSQYF.

The table lists this clonotype with many counts. The chain employs TRBV7-2 and TRBJ2-3, with 7 nucleotides matching TRBD1. The germline V gene encodes CDR1 SGHTA and CDR2 FQGNSA. The CDR3 loop spans 15 amino acids. V gave up 1 base and J gave up 5 bases; unmatched junction bases: 6. The CDR3 loop reads CASSLDGRGIDTQYF. In nucleotides, the CDR3 is TGTGCCAGCAGCTTAGATGGCAGGGGGATAGATACGCAGTATTTT. The full variable domain, its missing parts supplied by reference TRBV7-2 and TRBJ2-3, is GAGVSQSPSNKVTEKGKDVELRCDPISGHTALYWYRQSLGQGLEFLIYFQGNSAPDKSGLPSDRFSAERTGGSVSTLTIQRTQQEDSAVYLCASSLDGRGIDTQYFGPGTRLTVL.

Points on this clonotype: Mismatch with germline at one junction end may stem from a read error. The rearrangement uses TRBV23-1 and TRBJ2-1; D ambiguous. TRBV23-1 falls under the ORF class, with uncertain function. The CDR3 has 15 amino acids. The CDR3 sequence is CASSQSGRPYNEQFF. DNA for the CDR3: TGCGCCAGCAGCCAATCCGGCAGGCCTTACAATGAGCAGTTCTTC.

This clonotype was observed many times. J is TRBJ1-4 and V is TRBV20-1; a possible D gene is TRBD1 (5 bases). V dropped 2 bases and J dropped 4 bases, with 26 bases sitting between them. Per the germline V gene, CDR1 is DFQATT and CDR2 is SNEGSKA (reference sequence). The CDR3 sequence is 19 residues long. In nucleotides, the CDR3 is TGCAGTGCTAGACTATACCGGGACCCGAAAAGTGGAGTTAATGAAAAACTGTTTTTT. Amino acids: CSARLYRDPKSGVNEKLFF.

In this sample, this clonotype turned up many times. The J gene is TRBJ2-7, the V gene TRBV11-3; 7 nucleotides align to TRBD1. There are 15 residues in the CDR3. V shed 4 bases, J shed 5 bases, and the junction held 11 bases outside the gene matches. Looked up from germline, CDR1 is SGHNT and CDR2 is YENEEA. The CDR3 bases are TGTGCCAGCAGCTCCAGCCAGGGGGTCGGCAACGAGCAGTACTTC. This translates into CASSSSQGVGNEQYF.